These 26 T cell receptor beta chains share one sample of origin, sequenced in a study of shared clonotypes between healthy human individuals. Assay: immunoSEQ multiplex PCR; the TCRdb copy retains only in-frame clones and omits some. The sample gives 100,000 or so clones, more than 45% of which show up once; about 14% is in the top ten. Sequencing input: PBMCs. These receptor sequences come from a woman aged 40 to 55 in good health. Some clones in this sample may be carry-over from other donors' samples.

The V and J genes are TRBV10-3 and TRBJ2-7; D is tentatively TRBD1 or TRBD2 (5 bases each). The germline gives CDR1 ENHRY, CDR2 SYGVKD. Trimming left V 2 bases short and J 0 bases short, with 11 bases between. The CDR3 extends over 15 amino acids. The CDR3 DNA follows: TGTGCCATCAGTGAGGGGACGGTGAGCTCCTACGAGCAGTACTTC. Residues: CAISEGTVSSYEQYF.

This chain uses TRBV29-1 with TRBJ1-1; possibly TRBD1 for D (5 bases). The CDR3 is 12 residues long. V lost 4 bases, J lost 2 bases, and 8 bases lay in between. Germline CDR1 is SQVTM and CDR2 is ANQGSEA. The CDR3 reads CSVGDRNTEAFF. In DNA form, the CDR3 reads TGCAGCGTTGGAGACAGAAACACTGAAGCTTTCTTT.

In nucleotides, the CDR3 is TGTGCCAGCAGCTTAGTGGTCAGGGTCGGGGAAAAACTGTTTTTT. Protein sequence: CASSLVVRVGEKLFF. The rearrangement links TRBV7-2 to TRBJ1-4, with a possible D match to TRBD1 (5 bases). The CDR3 has 15 amino acids. Between the trimmed V and J ends, which lost 1 base and 8 bases, there was a span of 14 bases. The germline V gene encodes CDR1 SGHTA and CDR2 FQGNSA.

Ten or more counts support this clone. The chain couples TRBV2 to TRBJ2-7, with a weak D call TRBD1 (5 bases). Germline CDR1 and CDR2: SNHLY and FYNNEI. The CDR3 has 13 amino acids. V gave up 9 bases and J gave up 3 bases, with 15 bases separating them. The CDR3 loop is CASLGAPSYEQYF. The CDR3 nucleotides read TGTGCCAGTCTAGGGGCCCCTAGCTACGAGCAGTACTTC.

The gene calls are TRBV28 and TRBJ2-1, with 8 bases identical to TRBD2. Per germline, CDR1 MDHEN and CDR2 SYDVKM. The trim removed 8 bases at V and 5 bases at J, leaving 14 bases unmatched. This CDR3 comprises 16 residues. In DNA form, the CDR3 reads TGTGCCAGCGGACCCTGGACTAGCCAATATCACAATGAGCAGTTCTTC. It translates to CASGPWTSQYHNEQFF. Looking up the rest from reference TRBV28 and TRBJ2-1 gives the full variable domain: DVKVTQSSRYLVKRTGEKVFLECVQDMDHENMFWYRQDPGLGLRLIYFSYDVKMKEKGDIPEGYSVSREKKERFSLILESASTNQTSMYLCASGPWTSQYHNEQFFGPGTRLTVL.

The sample holds many counts of this clone. The gene calls are TRBV5-1 and TRBJ1-1, with 9 nucleotides matching TRBD1. The CDR3 length is 14 residues. V trimming: 4 bases; J trimming: 8 bases; junction bases outside the gene matches: 9. Germline-derived CDR1 and CDR2 are SGHRS and YFSETQ. This CDR3 reads CASSDTGGAGEAFF. In nucleotides, the CDR3 is TGCGCCAGCAGCGACACAGGGGGCGCCGGGGAAGCTTTCTTT. Looking up the rest from reference TRBV5-1 and TRBJ1-1 gives the full variable domain: KAGVTQTPRYLIKTRGQQVTLSCSPISGHRSVSWYQQTPGQGLQFLFEYFSETQRNKGNFPGRFSGRQFSNSRSEMNVSTLELGDSALYLCASSDTGGAGEAFFGQGTRLTVV.

Note on this clone: A much more abundant neighbour one base away suggests this may be a read error. The V and J genes are TRBV4-2 and TRBJ2-7; possible D gene TRBD2, 6 bases. Per the germline V gene, CDR1 is LGHNA and CDR2 is YNFKEQ. V was trimmed by 0 bases and J by 3 bases, leaving 15 bases between them. This CDR3 comprises 16 residues. CDR3 sequence (DNA): TGTGCCAGCAGCCAAGATCCGACTAACGGGAGCTACGAGCAGTACTTC. It yields the protein CASSQDPTNGSYEQYF.

This clone has at least ten counts. This chain connects TRBV30 to TRBJ1-1; the D is unclear. Trimming left V 0 bases short and J 4 bases short, with 12 bases between. CDR1 GTSNPN and CDR2 SVGIG come from the germline V gene (reference sequence). This CDR3 region has 14 residues. In DNA form, the CDR3 reads TGTGCCTGGAGTGTCAAGGGAGTGGCCACTGAAGCTTTCTTT. Its translation: CAWSVKGVATEAFF.

This clone was picked up many times. The chain combines TRBV5-6 with TRBJ1-2; a possible D gene is TRBD1 (6 bases). The V gene lost 4 bases and the J gene lost 8 bases, with 18 bases spanning the gap. CDR1 and CDR2 (germline): SGHDT, YYEEEE. The CDR3 runs to 14 residues. CDR3 DNA sequence: TGTGCCAGCAGCCTCGAAGGGGGTTACACAGGCTACACCTTC. Protein sequence: CASSLEGGYTGYTF.

This clone was seen only a few times. The chain is built from TRBV25-1 and TRBJ2-3; D is unclear. The CDR3 contains 12 residues. The V end was cut by 4 bases, the J end by 7 bases, with 9 bases between. The germline gives CDR1 MGHDK, CDR2 SYGVNS. CDR3 nucleotides: TGTGCCAGCAGTGGGACCCCCCATACGCAGTATTTT. Translated: CASSGTPHTQYF. The full variable domain, its missing parts supplied by reference TRBV25-1 and TRBJ2-3, is EADIYQTPRYLVIGTGKKITLECSQTMGHDKMYWYQQDPGMELHLIHYSYGVNSTEKGDLSSESTVSRIRTEHFPLTLESARPSHTSQYLCASSGTPHTQYFGPGTRLTVL.

The chain joins TRBV30 to TRBJ1-4, with 7 bases identical to TRBD1. V shed 1 base and J 7 bases; nucleotides not matched to a gene: 18. Germline CDR1 and CDR2: GTSNPN and SVGIG (reference sequence). The CDR3 sequence is 18 residues long. CDR3 region: CAWSGQTAYRGRSEKLFF. The CDR3 bases are TGTGCCTGGAGTGGGCAAACTGCCTACAGGGGAAGGAGTGAAAAACTGTTTTTT.

This clone has just a few counts. The chain joins TRBV5-1 to TRBJ2-7; the match to TRBD1 covers 7 bases. Germline CDR1 and CDR2: SGHRS and YFSETQ. Trimming removed 3 bases from V and 1 base from J; junction bases left unmatched: 4. This CDR3 region has 14 residues. The CDR3 is CASSWDSRSYEQYF. CDR3 in DNA: TGCGCCAGCAGCTGGGACAGCCGTTCCTACGAGCAGTACTTC.

This rearrangement joins TRBV5-1 to TRBJ1-1; maybe TRBD1 (5 bases). V was cut by 6 bases and J by 5 bases, with 14 bases left in between. This CDR3 spans 13 amino acids. The V gene's germline CDR1 is SGHRS and CDR2 YFSETQ. CDR3 amino acids: CASTKQKGTEAFF. The DNA of the CDR3 is TGCGCCAGCACCAAACAAAAGGGGACTGAAGCTTTCTTT.

The sample holds many counts of this clone. The sample holds other DNA sequences that translate to the same CDR3. This rearrangement joins TRBV9 to TRBJ2-2, with D tentatively TRBD1 or TRBD2 (5 bases each). This CDR3 region has 11 residues. Germline CDR1 is SGDLS and CDR2 is YYNGEE. Trimming removed 4 bases at V and 11 bases at J, with 9 bases between. Here the CDR3 reads CASSPGAELFF. The CDR3 region has the DNA TGTGCCAGCAGCCCCGGGGCCGAGCTGTTTTTT.

The chain links TRBV29-1 to TRBJ2-6; a possible D gene is TRBD2 (5 bases). V shed 0 bases and J shed 5 bases, with 11 bases lying between them. This CDR3 comprises 15 residues. Germline CDR1 and CDR2: SQVTM and ANQGSEA. The CDR3 sequence: CSVEDRGNWANVLTF. The CDR3 DNA follows: TGCAGCGTTGAAGATCGAGGGAATTGGGCCAACGTCCTGACTTTC.

Notes on this clone: This may be a read error, as it is one base from a much larger clone. This chain connects TRBV29-1 to TRBJ2-5; D perhaps matches TRBD2 (6 bases). Germline V gene data show CDR1 as SQVTM and CDR2 as ANQGSEA. The ends were cut back, 4 bases at V and 5 bases at J, with 14 bases in the middle. This CDR3 is 13 amino acids long. CDR3 sequence (DNA): TGCAGCGTTGCGGGGCGGAGCGGGGAGACCCAGTACTTC. Protein: CSVAGRSGETQYF.

This clone was observed a few times. This rearrangement joins TRBV4-3 to TRBJ1-2; D may be TRBD1 (5 bases). CDR1 and CDR2 from the germline V gene are LGHNA and YSLEER. The V and J ends lost 0 bases and 4 bases respectively, with 6 bases between them. The CDR3 has 13 residues. The DNA for the CDR3 is TGCGCCAGCAGCCAAGATGGGGCCTATGGCTACACCTTC. It codes for CASSQDGAYGYTF.

This clone came up many times. V usage is TRBV30 and J usage is TRBJ1-6; D is unresolved. The CDR3 has 16 residues. Trimming removed 2 bases from V and 8 bases from J, with 19 bases in between. Germline loops: CDR1 GTSNPN, CDR2 SVGIG (reference sequence). CDR3 nucleotides: TGTGCCTGGAGTCGCCTAGATGGTTTTCGGGATTCACCCCTCCACTTT. Translating it yields CAWSRLDGFRDSPLHF.

The V gene is TRBV4-1, the J gene TRBJ2-7; 8 nucleotides match TRBD1. The length of the CDR3 is 16 residues. Trimming removed 0 bases from V and 0 bases from J; junction bases left unmatched: 4. The germline V gene encodes CDR1 MGHRA and CDR2 YSYEKL. The CDR3 nucleotides read TGCGCCAGCAGCCAAGAGAGGACAGGGAGCTCCTACGAGCAGTACTTC. It encodes CASSQERTGSSYEQYF.

The chain links TRBV4-1 to TRBJ2-1; perhaps TRBD2 as D (6 bases). V lost 4 bases and J 2 bases, leaving 15 bases between the germline ends. This CDR3 spans 16 amino acids. Per the germline V gene, CDR1 is MGHRA and CDR2 is YSYEKL. The CDR3 sequence is CASSPARGQAYNEQFF. CDR3 DNA sequence: TGCGCCAGCAGCCCGGCGCGGGGTCAAGCCTACAATGAGCAGTTCTTC.

There are a few counts of this clone. The CDR3 DNA reads TGTGCCAGTAGTATGGGACTAGCGAGCACAGATACGCAGTATTTT. It is translated as CASSMGLASTDTQYF. This chain connects TRBV19 to TRBJ2-3, with 10 bases aligning to TRBD2. CDR3 length equals 15 residues. Trimming cost V 3 bases and J 0 bases; bases outside gene matches: 0. The germline CDR1 and CDR2 sequences are LNHDA and SQIVND (reference sequence).

V is TRBV5-5 and J is TRBJ1-2, with D possibly TRBD1 on 6 matching bases. CDR3 length: 14 residues. Deletions cut 4 bases from V and 3 bases from J, with 13 bases between. Germline-derived CDR1 and CDR2 are SGHKS and YYEKEE (reference sequence). CDR3 in DNA: TGTGCCAGCAGCAGGACAGATTCTCACTATGGCTACACCTTC. This sequence encodes CASSRTDSHYGYTF.

The CDR3 loop is CASSFRTGQDEQYF. CDR3 sequence (DNA): TGTGCCAGCAGCTTTCGGACAGGGCAGGACGAGCAGTACTTC. This chain links TRBV25-1 with TRBJ2-5, with 8 bases identical to TRBD1. The J call may be faulty, since TRBJ2-7 better matches the DNA end. The CDR3 loop spans 14 amino acids. Per germline, CDR1 MGHDK and CDR2 SYGVNS.

In its sample, this clone ranks as medium-sized. CDR3 sequence reads: CASSRETGKEEKLFF. The DNA for the CDR3 is TGCGCCAGCAGCCGAGAGACAGGGAAGGAAGAAAAACTGTTTTTT. The chain employs TRBV4-3 and TRBJ1-4; 7 bases agree with TRBD1. Trimming at V came to 4 bases and at J to 8 bases, leaving 10 bases not matched to a gene. The CDR3 extends over 15 amino acids. Germline loops: CDR1 LGHNA, CDR2 YSLEER.

This clone appeared a single time. Since a much larger clone is just one base distant, this may be a read error. This CDR3 is also generated by other DNA sequences in the sample. This chain links TRBV5-1 with TRBJ2-5; perhaps TRBD1 as D (5 bases). The CDR3 is made up of 13 amino acids. Germline V gene sequence: CDR1 SGHRS, CDR2 YFSETQ. The DNA of the CDR3 is TGCGCCAGCAGCTTCGGTGGGGCGGAGACCCAATACTTC. Translation: CASSFGGAETQYF. Variable domain in full (rest from reference TRBV5-1 and TRBJ2-5): KAGVTQTPRYLIKTRGQQVTLSCSPISGHRSVSWYQQTPGQGLQFLFEYFSETQRNKGNFPGRFSGRQFSNSRSEMNVSTLELGDSALYLCASSFGGAETQYFGPGTRLLVL.

This CDR3 is CASSQGASVYEQYF. For the CDR3, the DNA is TGCGCCAGCAGCCAAGGGGCTTCCGTCTACGAGCAGTACTTC. The chain joins TRBV4-3 to TRBJ2-7; D gene unclear. Germline CDR1 reads LGHNA; CDR2 reads YSLEER. The V end lost 1 base, the J end lost 3 bases, and 10 bases lay between the germline ends. This CDR3 spans 14 amino acids.